This T cell receptor beta chain comes out of a study of cytomegalovirus exposure and HLA in healthy donors. Study outcomes and limitations: For most subjects, TCR beta sequences were reported to predict HLA-A and HLA-B alleles with accuracy. Rare TCR sequences dominated, though some public TCRs recurred in many donors. Later analysis demonstrated an association between a missense DCLRE1C variant and TCR beta V- and J-gene trimming.

The CDR3 consists of 17 residues. Per the germline V gene, CDR1 is MNHEY and CDR2 is SMNVEV (reference sequence). The ends lost 4 bases at V and 7 bases at J; junction bases unmatched: 12. Turning to this clone: Its antigen is still unknown.

Primers for the PCR totalled 60 Vbeta and 13 Jbeta. Libraries were prepared by immunoSEQ multiplex PCR; TCRdb keeps only in-frame clonotypes and omits some of them. The sample holds 150,000 or so clones, nearly 80% seen once. Sequenced sample: PBMCs. The TCR comes from a woman in her forties in good health and CMV-seronegative. The rearrangement uses TRBV27 and TRBJ2-2; TRBD2 matches at 10 bases. The CDR3: CASSSKLAGPRGGELFF. As DNA, the CDR3 is TGTGCCAGCAGTTCAAAACTAGCGGGGCCCCGGGGCGGGGAGCTGTTTTTT.